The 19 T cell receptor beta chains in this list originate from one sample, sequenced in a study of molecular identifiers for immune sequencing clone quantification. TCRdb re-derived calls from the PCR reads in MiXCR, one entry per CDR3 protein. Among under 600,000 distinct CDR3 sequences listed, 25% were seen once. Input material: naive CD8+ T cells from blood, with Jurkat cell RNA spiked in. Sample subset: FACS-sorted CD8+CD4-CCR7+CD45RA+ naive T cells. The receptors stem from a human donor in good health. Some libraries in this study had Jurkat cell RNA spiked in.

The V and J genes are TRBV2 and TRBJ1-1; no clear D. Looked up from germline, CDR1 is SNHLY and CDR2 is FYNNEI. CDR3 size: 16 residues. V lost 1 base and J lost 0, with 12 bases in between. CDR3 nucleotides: TGTGCCAGCAGTGAAGAGGTGGTTTGGATGAACACTGAAGCTTTCTTT. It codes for CASSEEVVWMNTEAFF.

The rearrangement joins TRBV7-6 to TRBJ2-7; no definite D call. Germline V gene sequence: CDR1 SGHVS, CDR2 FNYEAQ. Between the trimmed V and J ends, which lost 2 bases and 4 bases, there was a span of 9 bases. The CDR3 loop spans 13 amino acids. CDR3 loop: CASSLNAVYEQYF. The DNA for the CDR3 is TGTGCCAGCAGCTTAAACGCTGTATACGAGCAGTACTTC. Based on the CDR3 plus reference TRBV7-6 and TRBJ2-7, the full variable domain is GAGVSQSPRYKVTKRGQDVALRCDPISGHVSLYWYRQALGQGPEFLTYFNYEAQQDKSGLPNDRFSAERPEGSISTLTIQRTEQRDSAMYRCASSLNAVYEQYFGPGTRLTVT.

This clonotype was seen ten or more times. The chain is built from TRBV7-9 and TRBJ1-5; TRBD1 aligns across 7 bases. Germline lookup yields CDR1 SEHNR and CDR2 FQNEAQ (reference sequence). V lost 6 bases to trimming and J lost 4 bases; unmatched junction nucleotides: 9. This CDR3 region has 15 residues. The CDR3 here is CASSPTGTVNQPQHF. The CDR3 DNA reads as TGTGCCAGCAGTCCTACCGGGACAGTGAATCAGCCCCAGCATTTT.

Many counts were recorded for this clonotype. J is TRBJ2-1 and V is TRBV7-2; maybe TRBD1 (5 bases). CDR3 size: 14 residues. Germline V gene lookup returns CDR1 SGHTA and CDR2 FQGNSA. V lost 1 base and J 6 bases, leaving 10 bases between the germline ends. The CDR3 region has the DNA TGTGCCAGCAGCTTAGGGGGCCCAGGCAATGAGCAGTTCTTC. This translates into CASSLGGPGNEQFF.

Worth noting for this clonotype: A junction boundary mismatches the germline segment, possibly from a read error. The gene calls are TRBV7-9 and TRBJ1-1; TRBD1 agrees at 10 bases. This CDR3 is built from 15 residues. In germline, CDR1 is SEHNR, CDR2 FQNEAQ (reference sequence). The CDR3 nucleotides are TGCGCCAGCAGCTTGGGACAGGGGAGGCACACTGAAGCTCTCTTT. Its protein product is CASSLGQGRHTEALF.

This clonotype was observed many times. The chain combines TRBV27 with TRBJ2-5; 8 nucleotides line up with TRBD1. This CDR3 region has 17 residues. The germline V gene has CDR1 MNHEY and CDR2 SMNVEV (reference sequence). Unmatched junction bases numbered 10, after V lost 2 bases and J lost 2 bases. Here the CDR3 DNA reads TGTGCCAGCAGTTTACAAGGGACAGGCCTCGGACAAGAGACCCAGTACTTC. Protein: CASSLQGTGLGQETQYF.

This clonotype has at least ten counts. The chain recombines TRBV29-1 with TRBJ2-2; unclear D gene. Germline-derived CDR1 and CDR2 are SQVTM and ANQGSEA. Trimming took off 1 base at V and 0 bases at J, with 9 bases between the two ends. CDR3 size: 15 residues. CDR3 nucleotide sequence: TGCAGCGTTGAAGGCTGGGCCCCGAACACCGGGGAGCTGTTTTTT. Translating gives CSVEGWAPNTGELFF.

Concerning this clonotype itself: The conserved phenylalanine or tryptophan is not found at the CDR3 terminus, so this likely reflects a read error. The CDR3 sequence is CASSVGDSSYEQYL. The CDR3 DNA is TGTGCCAGCAGCGTAGGAGACAGCTCCTACGAGCAGTACCTC. The chain combines TRBV9 with TRBJ2-7; D is possibly TRBD1 (5 bases). Deletions cut 0 bases from V and 0 bases from J, with 7 bases between. The germline CDR1 and CDR2 sequences are SGDLS and YYNGEE. This CDR3 contains 14 residues.

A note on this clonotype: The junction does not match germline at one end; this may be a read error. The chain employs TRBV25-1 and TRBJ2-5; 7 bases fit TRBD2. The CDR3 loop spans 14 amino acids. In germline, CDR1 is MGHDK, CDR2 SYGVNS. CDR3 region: CASRQAGVKETQCF. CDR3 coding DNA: TGTGCCAGCAGACAGGCGGGAGTTAAAGAGACCCAGTGCTTC. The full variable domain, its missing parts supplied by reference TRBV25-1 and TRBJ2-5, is EADIYQTPRYLVIGTGKKITLECSQTMGHDKMYWYQQDPGMELHLIHYSYGVNSTEKGDLSSESTVSRIRTEHFPLTLESARPSHTSQYLCASRQAGVKETQCFGPGTRLLVL.

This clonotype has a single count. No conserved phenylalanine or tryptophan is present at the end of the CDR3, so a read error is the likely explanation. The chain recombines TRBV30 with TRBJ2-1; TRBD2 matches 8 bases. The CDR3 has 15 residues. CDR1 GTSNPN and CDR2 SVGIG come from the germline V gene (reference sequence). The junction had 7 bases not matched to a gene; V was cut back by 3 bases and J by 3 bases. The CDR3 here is CAWRMREESYNEQFL. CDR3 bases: TGTGCCTGGAGGATGCGGGAGGAGAGCTACAATGAGCAGTTCCTC.

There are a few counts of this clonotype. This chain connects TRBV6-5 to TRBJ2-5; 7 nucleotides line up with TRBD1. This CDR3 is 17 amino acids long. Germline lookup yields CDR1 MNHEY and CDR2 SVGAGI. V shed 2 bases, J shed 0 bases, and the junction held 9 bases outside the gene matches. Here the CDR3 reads CASSYRGRQGNQETQYF. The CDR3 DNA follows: TGTGCCAGCAGTTACAGGGGAAGACAGGGTAACCAAGAGACCCAGTACTTC.

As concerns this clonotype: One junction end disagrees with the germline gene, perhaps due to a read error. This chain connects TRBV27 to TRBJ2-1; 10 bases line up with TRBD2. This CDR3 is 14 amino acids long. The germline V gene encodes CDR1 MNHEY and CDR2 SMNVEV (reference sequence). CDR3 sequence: CATGAGGGYNEQFF. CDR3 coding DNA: TGCGCCACCGGAGCGGGAGGGGGGTACAATGAGCAGTTCTTC.

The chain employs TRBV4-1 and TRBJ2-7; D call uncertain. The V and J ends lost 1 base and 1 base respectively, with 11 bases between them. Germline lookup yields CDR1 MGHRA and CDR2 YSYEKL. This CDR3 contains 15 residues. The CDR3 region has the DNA TGCGCCAGCAGCCAAGTTGTCAGCCAGTCCTACGAGCAGTACTTC. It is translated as CASSQVVSQSYEQYF.

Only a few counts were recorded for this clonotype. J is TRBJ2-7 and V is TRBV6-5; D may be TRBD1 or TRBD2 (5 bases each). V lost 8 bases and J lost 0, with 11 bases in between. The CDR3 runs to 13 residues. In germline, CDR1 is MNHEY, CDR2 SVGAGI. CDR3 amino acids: CASRDGLSYEQYF. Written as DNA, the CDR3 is TGTGCCAGCCGGGACGGACTCTCCTACGAGCAGTACTTC.

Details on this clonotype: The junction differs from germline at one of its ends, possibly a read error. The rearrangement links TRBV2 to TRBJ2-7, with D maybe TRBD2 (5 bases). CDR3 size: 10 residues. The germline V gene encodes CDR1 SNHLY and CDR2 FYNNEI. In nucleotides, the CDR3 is TGTGCCAGTAGCGTTATAGAGCTGTACTTC. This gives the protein CASSVIELYF.

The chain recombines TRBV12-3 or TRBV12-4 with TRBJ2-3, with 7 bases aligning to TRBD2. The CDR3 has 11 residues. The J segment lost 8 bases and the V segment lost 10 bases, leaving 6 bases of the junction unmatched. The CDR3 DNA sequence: TGTGCCACCCTCTGGGGGGGTACGCAGTATTTT. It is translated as CATLWGGTQYF.

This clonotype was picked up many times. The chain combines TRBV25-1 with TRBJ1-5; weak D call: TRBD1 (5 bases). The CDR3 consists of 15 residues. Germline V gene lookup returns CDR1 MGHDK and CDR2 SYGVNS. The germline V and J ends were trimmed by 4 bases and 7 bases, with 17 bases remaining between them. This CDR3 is CASSVGGEGPQPQHF. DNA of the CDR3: TGTGCCAGCAGTGTGGGCGGTGAGGGGCCGCAGCCCCAGCATTTT.

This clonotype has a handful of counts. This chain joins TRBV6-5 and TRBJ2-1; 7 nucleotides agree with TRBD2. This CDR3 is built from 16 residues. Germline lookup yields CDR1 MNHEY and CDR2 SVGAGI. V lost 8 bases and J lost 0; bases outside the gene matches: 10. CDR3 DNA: TGTGCCAGCCGAGACCTAGCGGAAGTCTCCTACAATGAGCAGTTCTTC. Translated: CASRDLAEVSYNEQFF.

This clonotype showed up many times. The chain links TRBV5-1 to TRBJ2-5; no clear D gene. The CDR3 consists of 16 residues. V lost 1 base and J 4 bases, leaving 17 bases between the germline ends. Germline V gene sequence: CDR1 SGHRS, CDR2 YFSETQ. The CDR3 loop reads CASSLTPASIVETQYF. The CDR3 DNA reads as TGCGCCAGCAGCTTGACCCCTGCCAGTATTGTAGAGACCCAGTACTTC.